This is a list of T cell receptor beta chains from one sample in a study of blood T cell repertoires in COVID-19. Repertoires were generated with immunoSEQ multiplex PCR, while TCRdb's copy carries only in-frame clones and drops some. The top ten hold 10% to 15% of the sample, which has fewer than 250,000 clones, roughly 78% seen once. The sequenced sample consisted of peripheral blood. The receptors stem from a woman in her forties with acute or convalescent COVID-19. The CDR3 runs from the conserved cysteine through the conserved F or W. Fields, in order: V gene, clone size, J gene, D gene, CDR3 protein, CDR3 DNA. D genes are given only for firm matches. For some rows the clone size is stated as once, few or many, or as a class when expanded; others skip it.

>TRBV6-5|NA|TRBJ2-3|TRBD1
CATETGGPLTDTQYF
TGTGCCACCGAGACAGGGGGACCTCTCACAGATACGCAGTATTTT
>TRBV5-5|once|TRBJ1-1|TRBD1
CASRGQTEYRAFF
TGTGCCAGCCGGGGACAGACTGAATATAGAGCTTTCTTT
>TRBV10-3|few|TRBJ2-4|NA
CAISDGRENIQYF
TGTGCCATCAGTGATGGGCGAGAAAACATTCAGTACTTC
>TRBV25-1|NA|TRBJ2-7|TRBD2
CASGSLAGESYEQYF
TGTGCCAGCGGATCTTTAGCGGGAGAATCCTACGAGCAGTACTTC
>TRBV2|NA|TRBJ2-1|NA
CASSEKRSYNEQFF
TGTGCCAGCAGCGAAAAGCGCAGCTACAATGAGCAGTTCTTC
>TRBV7-9|few|TRBJ2-3|TRBD1
CASSAGQGFQYF
TGTGCCAGCAGCGCGGGACAGGGGTTCCAGTATTTT
>TRBV4-3|once|TRBJ2-2|NA
CASSRLLGAGELFF
TGCGCCAGCAGCCGCCTTCTAGGCGCCGGGGAGCTGTTTTTT
>TRBV7-2|once|TRBJ2-2|NA
CASSSETGVNTGELFF
TGTGCCAGCAGCTCCGAGACAGGAGTGAACACCGGGGAGCTGTTTTTT
>TRBV7-9|NA|TRBJ1-1|NA
CASSLGWQGIGTEAFF
TGTGCCAGCAGCTTAGGGTGGCAGGGCATAGGCACTGAAGCTTTCTTT
>TRBV18|NA|TRBJ1-1|TRBD1
CASSEQGANTEAFF
TGTGCCAGCTCAGAACAGGGGGCGAACACTGAAGCTTTCTTT
>TRBV11-2|few|TRBJ2-7|NA
CASSRSMAYEQYF
TGTGCCAGCAGCCGTAGTATGGCCTACGAGCAGTACTTC
>TRBV5-1|NA|TRBJ1-2|NA
CASSPYRESGGYTF
TGCGCCAGCAGCCCATACAGGGAATCGGGTGGCTACACCTTC
>TRBV18|NA|TRBJ1-3|TRBD1
CASSLGQVSSGNTIYF
TGTGCCAGCTCACTGGGACAGGTGAGCTCTGGAAACACCATATATTTT
>TRBV2|NA|TRBJ1-1|TRBD1
CASSDTFVGTENTEAFF
TGTGCCAGCAGTGATACCTTTGTCGGGACAGAGAACACTGAAGCTTTCTTT
>TRBV7-8|once|TRBJ2-7|NA
CASSLSPGGAYEQYF
TGTGCCAGCAGCTTAAGTCCTGGAGGAGCCTACGAGCAGTACTTC
>TRBV6-4|NA|TRBJ1-1|TRBD1
CASRLSGTALNTEAFF
TGTGCCAGCAGACTTTCCGGGACAGCCTTGAACACTGAAGCTTTCTTT
>TRBV4-3|NA|TRBJ1-3|NA
CASSQTGSSGNTIYF
TGCGCCAGCAGCCAAACAGGGAGCTCTGGAAACACCATATATTTT
>TRBV12-3/TRBV12-4|NA|TRBJ1-2|NA
CASSLDGSYGYTF
TGTGCCAGCAGTTTAGACGGGTCCTATGGCTACACCTTC
>TRBV30|many|TRBJ1-6|NA
CAWRSMRARSPLHF
TGTGCCTGGAGGTCGATGCGGGCCCGTTCACCCCTCCACTTT
>TRBV7-2|NA|TRBJ2-1|NA
CASRKPGASGEQFF
TGTGCCAGCAGGAAGCCAGGGGCGTCCGGTGAGCAGTTCTTC
>TRBV2|NA|TRBJ2-3|NA
CASSQGGEDTQYF
TGTGCCAGCAGCCAGGGGGGAGAGGATACGCAGTATTTT
>TRBV19|few|TRBJ1-5|TRBD1
CASSRGTGVNQPQHF
TGTGCCAGTAGTCGTGGGACAGGGGTTAATCAGCCCCAGCATTTT
>TRBV5-4|NA|TRBJ2-2|TRBD2
CASSTRTSGDELFF
TGTGCCAGCAGCACCAGGACTAGCGGGGACGAGCTGTTTTTT
>TRBV12-5|NA|TRBJ1-6|NA
CASGTQSQWNSPLHF
TGTGCTAGTGGTACCCAGTCCCAGTGGAATTCACCCCTCCACTTT
>TRBV12-3/TRBV12-4|NA|TRBJ1-2|TRBD1
CASSPDRDYGYTF
TGTGCCAGCAGTCCCGACAGGGACTATGGCTACACCTTC
>TRBV5-1|once|TRBJ2-1|TRBD2
CASSLGGTSGGPSSYNEQFF
TGCGCCAGCAGCTTGGGAGGGACTAGCGGGGGGCCAAGCTCCTACAATGAGCAGTTCTTC
>TRBV2|NA|TRBJ1-1|NA
CASSESNKNTEAFF
TGTGCCAGCAGTGAATCAAACAAGAACACTGAAGCTTTCTTT
>TRBV6-5|NA|TRBJ2-2|TRBD2
CASSYAGGTGELFF
TGTGCCAGCAGTTACGCGGGAGGCACCGGGGAGCTGTTTTTT
>TRBV6-5|NA|TRBJ2-3|NA
CASNRFREDTQYF
TGTGCCAGCAATCGGTTCCGGGAAGATACGCAGTATTTT
>TRBV6-5|NA|TRBJ2-3|NA
CASSYREPTDTQYF
TGTGCCAGCAGTTACCGGGAGCCCACAGATACGCAGTATTTT
>TRBV7-3|NA|TRBJ1-1|NA
CASSLIARPMGNTEAFF
TGTGCCAGCAGCTTAATAGCTCGTCCTATGGGGAACACTGAAGCTTTCTTT
>TRBV21-1|NA|TRBJ1-2|NA
CASSKALRVGVGAGYTF
NA
>TRBV7-9|NA|TRBJ2-3|TRBD1
CASSIAIGQGTDTQYF
TGTGCCAGCAGCATCGCCATCGGACAGGGCACAGATACGCAGTATTTT
>TRBV7-2|NA|TRBJ2-5|TRBD2
CASSILAEIQETQYF
TGTGCCAGCAGCATACTAGCGGAAATTCAAGAGACCCAGTACTTC
>TRBV20-1|once|TRBJ1-6|NA
CSASLQDNSPLHF
TGCAGTGCTAGTTTACAGGATAATTCACCCCTCCACTTT
>TRBV2|NA|TRBJ2-7|TRBD2
CASSEASASGGYEQYF
TGTGCCAGCAGTGAAGCTTCGGCTAGCGGGGGCTACGAGCAGTACTTC
>TRBV6-1|NA|TRBJ1-3|NA
CASSEIGGTGNTIYF
TGTGCCAGCAGTGAAATCGGGGGGACTGGAAACACCATATATTTT
>TRBV6-2/TRBV6-3|NA|TRBJ2-7|NA
CASSYHIAEGSYEQYF
TGTGCCAGCAGTTACCATATAGCGGAGGGGTCCTACGAGCAGTACTTC
>TRBV18|NA|TRBJ1-1|TRBD1
CASSPFSGQGVWNTEAFF
TGTGCCAGCTCACCATTTTCAGGGCAGGGGGTGTGGAACACTGAAGCTTTCTTT
>TRBV7-3|NA|TRBJ1-1|TRBD1
CASSSTGGRTEAFF
TGTGCCAGCAGCTCGACAGGGGGCCGGACTGAAGCTTTCTTT
>TRBV30|NA|TRBJ2-1|NA
CAWQWGQVNYNEQFF
TGTGCCTGGCAATGGGGCCAGGTAAACTACAATGAGCAGTTCTTC
>TRBV7-2|few|TRBJ1-1|NA
CASSLSSWGGSGNTEAFF
TGTGCCAGCAGCTTATCATCGTGGGGAGGGTCGGGGAACACTGAAGCTTTCTTT
>TRBV3-1/TRBV3-2|NA|TRBJ2-3|TRBD2
CASSQGLNSGATDTQYF
TGTGCCAGCAGCCAAGGGTTGAATAGCGGGGCTACAGATACGCAGTATTTT
>TRBV28|few|TRBJ2-7|TRBD1
CASSLTGTGAYEQYF
TGTGCCAGCAGTTTGACCGGGACAGGGGCCTACGAGCAGTACTTC
>TRBV23-1|NA|TRBJ1-2|NA
CASPPAVREGYTF
TGCGCCAGCCCTCCAGCGGTGAGGGAAGGCTACACCTTC
>TRBV15|NA|TRBJ2-1|TRBD2
CATGRGSVFYNEQFF
TGTGCCACAGGGAGGGGTTCAGTCTTCTACAATGAGCAGTTCTTC
>TRBV2|NA|TRBJ2-7|NA
CASIYRGMGYEQYF
TGTGCCAGCATTTATAGGGGTATGGGCTACGAGCAGTACTTC
>TRBV10-3|NA|TRBJ2-1|TRBD2
CAIKAGVSSGEQFF
TGTGCCATCAAGGCGGGAGTCAGTTCAGGGGAGCAGTTCTTC
>TRBV13|NA|TRBJ2-3|NA
CASSHELEEDTQYF
TGTGCCAGCAGCCATGAACTAGAGGAAGATACGCAGTATTTT
>TRBV6-2/TRBV6-3|NA|TRBJ1-2|NA
CASSQDEGIYGYTF
TGTGCCAGCAGTCAGGATGAAGGTATTTATGGCTACACCTTC
>TRBV7-3|NA|TRBJ2-1|TRBD2
CASSNKPGLAGGSAEQFF
TGTGCCAGCAGCAACAAGCCCGGACTAGCGGGGGGGTCCGCTGAGCAGTTCTTC
>TRBV3-1/TRBV3-2|NA|TRBJ2-7|TRBD2
CASSQDPKRNLLREGTYEQYF
TGTGCCAGCAGCCAAGATCCTAAGAGAAACTTGTTGCGGGAGGGAACCTACGAGCAGTACTTC
>TRBV5-5|many|TRBJ2-2|NA
CASSLVVSLNTGELFF
TGTGCCAGCAGCTTGGTAGTTTCACTAAACACCGGGGAGCTGTTTTTT
>TRBV10-3|NA|TRBJ2-2|TRBD1
CAISEGTGYPGELFF
TGTGCCATCAGTGAGGGGACAGGGTACCCCGGGGAGCTGTTTTTT
>TRBV3-1/TRBV3-2|NA|TRBJ2-3|NA
CASSPPGLSTQYF
TGTGCCAGCAGCCCGCCGGGACTCTCTACGCAGTATTTT
>TRBV12-5|NA|TRBJ1-1|NA
CASGLVHMNTEAFF
TGTGCTAGTGGTTTGGTCCACATGAACACTGAAGCTTTCTTT
>TRBV5-1|NA|TRBJ2-5|TRBD2
CASSLSSGGGETQYF
TGCGCCAGCAGCTTGTCTAGCGGGGGGGGAGAGACCCAGTACTTC
>TRBV4-2|NA|TRBJ2-2|TRBD2
CASSQEPSAGGLRELFF
TGTGCCAGCAGCCAAGAACCCTCAGCGGGGGGGCTTAGGGAGCTGTTTTTT
>TRBV10-3|NA|TRBJ2-7|TRBD2
CAISTEGTSSHLGYEQYF
TGTGCCATCAGCACCGAAGGGACTAGCAGCCACCTCGGCTACGAGCAGTACTTC
>TRBV14|NA|TRBJ2-7|NA
CASSQAGEIYEQYF
TGTGCCAGCAGCCAAGCAGGCGAGATCTACGAGCAGTACTTC